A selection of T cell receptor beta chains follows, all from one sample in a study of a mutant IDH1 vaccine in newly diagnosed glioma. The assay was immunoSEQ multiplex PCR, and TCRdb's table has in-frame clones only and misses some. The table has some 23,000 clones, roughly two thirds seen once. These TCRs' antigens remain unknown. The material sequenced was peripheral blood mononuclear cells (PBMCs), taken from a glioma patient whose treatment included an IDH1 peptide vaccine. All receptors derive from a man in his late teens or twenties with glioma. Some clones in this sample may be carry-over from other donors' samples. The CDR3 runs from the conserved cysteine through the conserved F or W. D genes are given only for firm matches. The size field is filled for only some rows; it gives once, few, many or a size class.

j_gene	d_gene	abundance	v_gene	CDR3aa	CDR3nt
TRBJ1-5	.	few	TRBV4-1	CASSQDQRGGSNQPQHF	TGCGCCAGCAGCCAAGATCAGCGGGGTGGAAGCAATCAGCCCCAGCATTTT
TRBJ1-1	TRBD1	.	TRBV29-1	CSALRPNRGGTEAFF	TGCAGCGCCCTCAGGCCAAACAGGGGAGGCACTGAAGCTTTCTTT
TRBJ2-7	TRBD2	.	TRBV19	CATRWGVAGNYEQYF	TGTGCCACCAGATGGGGTGTAGCGGGGAACTACGAGCAGTACTTC
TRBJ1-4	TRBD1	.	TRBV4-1	CASSDWGQSEKLFF	TGCGCCAGCAGTGATTGGGGACAGAGTGAAAAACTGTTTTTT
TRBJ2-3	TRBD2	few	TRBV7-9	CASSFSTSGGRDTQYF	TGTGCCAGCAGCTTTTCAACGAGCGGCGGGAGGGATACGCAGTATTTT
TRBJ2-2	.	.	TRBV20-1	CSALWTGELFF	TGCAGTGCTCTCTGGACCGGGGAGCTGTTTTTT
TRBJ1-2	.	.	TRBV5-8	CASSFGTNYGYTF	TGTGCCAGCAGCTTCGGGACTAACTATGGCTACACCTTC
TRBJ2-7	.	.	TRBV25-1	CASSRESLNEQYF	TGTGCCAGCAGCCGAGAGTCCCTTAACGAGCAGTACTTC
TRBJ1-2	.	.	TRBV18	CASSPGVLGYTF	TGTGCCAGCTCCCCAGGGGTGCTTGGCTACACCTTC
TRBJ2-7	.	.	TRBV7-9	CASSLGQPNSYEQYF	TGTGCCAGCAGCTTAGGACAGCCCAACTCCTACGAGCAGTACTTC
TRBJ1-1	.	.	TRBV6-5	CASSAVGKEAFF	TGTGCCAGCAGTGCCGTAGGAAAAGAAGCTTTCTTT
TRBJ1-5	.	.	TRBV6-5	CASSYSRNQPQHF	TGTGCCAGCAGTTACTCGCGCAATCAGCCCCAGCATTTT
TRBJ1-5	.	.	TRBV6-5	CASSLTGHSNQPQHF	TGTGCCAGCAGCCTGACAGGTCACAGCAATCAGCCCCAGCATTTT
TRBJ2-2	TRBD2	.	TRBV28	CASSPTGTSTGELFF	TGTGCCAGCAGTCCAACCGGGACTAGCACCGGGGAGCTGTTTTTT
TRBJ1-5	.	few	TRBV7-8	CASSFREGANQPQHF	TGTGCCAGCAGCTTCAGGGAGGGCGCGAATCAGCCCCAGCATTTT
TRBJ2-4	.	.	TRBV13	CASSDGLAKNIQYF	TGTGCCAGCAGCGACGGACTAGCCAAAAACATTCAGTACTTC
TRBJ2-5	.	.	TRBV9	CASSVAPAIQETQYF	TGTGCCAGCAGCGTAGCTCCGGCGATCCAAGAGACCCAGTACTTC
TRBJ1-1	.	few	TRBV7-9	CASSPDGLTEAFF	TGTGCCAGCAGCCCCGACGGCCTGACTGAAGCTTTCTTT
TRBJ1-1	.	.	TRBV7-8	CASSLATNTEAFF	TGTGCCAGCAGCTTAGCGACGAACACTGAAGCTTTCTTT
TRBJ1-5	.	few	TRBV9	CASSVAPEGHQPQHF	TGTGCCAGCAGCGTAGCCCCTGAGGGCCATCAGCCCCAGCATTTT
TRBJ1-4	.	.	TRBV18	CASSPRGSNEKLFF	TGTGCCAGCTCACCCAGGGGTTCTAATGAAAAACTGTTTTTT
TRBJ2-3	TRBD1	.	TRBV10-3	CAIRSGGFSTDTQYF	TGTGCCATCAGGTCAGGGGGCTTTAGCACAGATACGCAGTATTTT